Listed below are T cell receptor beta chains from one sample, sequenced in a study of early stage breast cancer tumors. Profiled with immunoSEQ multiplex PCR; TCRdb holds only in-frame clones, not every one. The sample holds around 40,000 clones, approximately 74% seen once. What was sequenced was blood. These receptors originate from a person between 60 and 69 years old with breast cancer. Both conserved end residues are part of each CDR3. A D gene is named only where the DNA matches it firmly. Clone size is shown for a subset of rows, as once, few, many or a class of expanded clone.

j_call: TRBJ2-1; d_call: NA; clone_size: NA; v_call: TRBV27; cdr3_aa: CASSKRGTVSDEQFF; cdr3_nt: TGTGCCAGCAGTAAGAGGGGGACGGTATCGGATGAGCAGTTCTTC
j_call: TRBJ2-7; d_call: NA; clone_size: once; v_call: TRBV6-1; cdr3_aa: CASSQRPPSYEQYF; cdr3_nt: TGTGCCAGCAGTCAGAGGCCGCCCTCTTACGAGCAGTACTTC
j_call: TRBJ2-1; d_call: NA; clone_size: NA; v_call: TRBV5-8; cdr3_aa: CASSLGRSSYNEQFF; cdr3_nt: TGTGCCAGCAGCTTGGGTAGGAGCTCCTACAATGAGCAGTTCTTC
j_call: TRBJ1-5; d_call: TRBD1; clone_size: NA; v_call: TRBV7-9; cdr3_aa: CASSETGVEPQHF; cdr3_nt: TGTGCCAGCAGCGAAACAGGGGTTGAGCCCCAGCATTTT
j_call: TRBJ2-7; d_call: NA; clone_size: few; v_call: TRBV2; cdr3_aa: CASTGSRPYEQYF; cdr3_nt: TGTGCCAGCACTGGCTCGCGGCCGTACGAGCAGTACTTC
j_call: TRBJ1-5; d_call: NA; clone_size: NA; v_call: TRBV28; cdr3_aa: CASSLPGHSNQPQHF; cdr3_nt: TGTGCCAGCAGCCTCCCGGGACATAGCAATCAGCCCCAGCATTTT
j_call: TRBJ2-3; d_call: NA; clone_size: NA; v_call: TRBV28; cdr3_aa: CASSLLDTQYF; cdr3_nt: TGTGCCAGCAGTTTACTAGATACGCAGTATTTT
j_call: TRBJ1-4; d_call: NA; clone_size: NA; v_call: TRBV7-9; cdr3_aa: CASSSTDRRREKLFF; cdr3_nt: TGTGCCAGCAGCTCGACCGACAGAAGGCGTGAAAAACTGTTTTTT
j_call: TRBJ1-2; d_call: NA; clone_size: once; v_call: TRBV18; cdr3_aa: CASSPPLGGSGYTF; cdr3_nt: TGTGCCAGCTCACCACCGCTCGGGGGCTCTGGCTACACCTTC
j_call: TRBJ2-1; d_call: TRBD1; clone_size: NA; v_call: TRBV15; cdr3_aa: CATSSGRGGGQNEQFF; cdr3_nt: TGTGCCACCAGCAGTGGAAGAGGGGGCGGTCAAAATGAGCAGTTCTTC
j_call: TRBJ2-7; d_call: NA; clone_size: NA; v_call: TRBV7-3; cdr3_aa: CASSVGRGYEQYF; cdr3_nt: TGTGCCAGCAGCGTCGGCAGGGGCTACGAGCAGTACTTC
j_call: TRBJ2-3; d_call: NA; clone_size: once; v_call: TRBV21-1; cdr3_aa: CASSEKSGTSGGFLDTQYF; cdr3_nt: TGTGCCAGCAGCGAGAAGTCCGGGACTAGCGGGGGGTTTTTAGATACGCAGTATTTT
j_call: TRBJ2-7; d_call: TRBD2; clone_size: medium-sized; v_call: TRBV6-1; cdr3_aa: CASSERASGGTSSYEQYF; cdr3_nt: TGTGCCAGCAGTGAAAGGGCTAGCGGGGGGACTAGCTCCTACGAGCAGTACTTC
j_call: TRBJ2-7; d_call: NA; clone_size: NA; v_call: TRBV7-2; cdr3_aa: CASSFGRQTSSYEQYF; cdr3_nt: TGTGCCAGCAGCTTCGGCCGACAGACCAGCTCCTACGAGCAGTACTTC
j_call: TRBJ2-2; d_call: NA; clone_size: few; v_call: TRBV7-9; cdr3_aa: CASSLFTTGELFF; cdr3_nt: TGTGCCAGCAGCTTGTTCACCACCGGGGAGCTGTTTTTT
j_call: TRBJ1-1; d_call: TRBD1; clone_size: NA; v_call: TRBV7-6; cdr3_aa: CASSLVGQMNTEAFF; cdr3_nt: TGTGCCAGCAGCTTAGTGGGACAGATGAACACTGAAGCTTTCTTT
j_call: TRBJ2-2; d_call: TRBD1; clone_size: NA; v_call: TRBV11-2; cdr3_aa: CASSPDRVVSGELFF; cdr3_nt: TGTGCCAGCAGTCCCGACAGGGTTGTGTCCGGGGAGCTGTTTTTT
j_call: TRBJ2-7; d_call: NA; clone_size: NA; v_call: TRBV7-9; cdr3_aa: CASSLALQGSYEQYF; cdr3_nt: TGTGCCAGCAGCTTAGCGCTTCAGGGTAGCTACGAGCAGTACTTC
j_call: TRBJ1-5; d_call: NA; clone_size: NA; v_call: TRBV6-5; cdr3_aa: CASSYSTGQPQHF; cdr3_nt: TGTGCCAGCAGTTACTCGACAGGTCAGCCCCAGCATTTT
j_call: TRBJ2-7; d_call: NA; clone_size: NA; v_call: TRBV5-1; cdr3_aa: CASSSLLTGLTYEQYF; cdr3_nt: TGCGCCAGCAGCTCCCTTTTAACGGGGCTGACCTACGAGCAGTACTTC
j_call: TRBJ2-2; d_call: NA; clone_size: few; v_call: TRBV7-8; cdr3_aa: CASSFGTGELFF; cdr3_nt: TGTGCCAGCAGCTTCGGAACCGGGGAGCTGTTTTTT
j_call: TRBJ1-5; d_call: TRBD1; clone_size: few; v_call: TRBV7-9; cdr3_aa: CASSLWTGGASQPQHF; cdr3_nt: TGTGCCAGCAGCTTATGGACAGGGGGCGCTTCTCAGCCCCAGCATTTT
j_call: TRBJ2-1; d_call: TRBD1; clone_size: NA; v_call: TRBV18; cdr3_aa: CASSPRGQGGNEQFF; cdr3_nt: TGTGCCAGCTCACCACGCGGACAGGGCGGAAATGAGCAGTTCTTC
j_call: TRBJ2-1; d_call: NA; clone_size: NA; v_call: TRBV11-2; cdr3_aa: CASSLVGGRSYNEQFF; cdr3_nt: TGTGCCAGCAGCTTAGTCGGGGGCCGTTCCTACAATGAGCAGTTCTTC
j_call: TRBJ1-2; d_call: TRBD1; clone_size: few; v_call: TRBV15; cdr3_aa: CATSRDRQGEGYGYTF; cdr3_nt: TGTGCCACCAGCAGAGATCGACAGGGAGAGGGCTATGGCTACACCTTC
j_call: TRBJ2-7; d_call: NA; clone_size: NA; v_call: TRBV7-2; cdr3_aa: CASSTTSYEQYF; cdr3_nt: TGTGCCAGCAGCACCACATCCTACGAGCAGTACTTC
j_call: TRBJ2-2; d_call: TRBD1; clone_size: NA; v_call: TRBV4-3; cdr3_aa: CASSQAGTANTGELFF; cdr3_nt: TGCGCCAGCAGCCAAGCTGGGACAGCGAACACCGGGGAGCTGTTTTTT
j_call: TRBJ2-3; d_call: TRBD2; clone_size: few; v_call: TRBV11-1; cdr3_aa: CASSSSGGAGDTQYF; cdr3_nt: TGTGCCAGCAGTTCCAGCGGGGGGGCCGGAGATACGCAGTATTTT
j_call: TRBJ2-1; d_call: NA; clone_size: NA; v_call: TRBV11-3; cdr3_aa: CASSQTVGRNNEQFF; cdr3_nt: TGTGCCAGCAGCCAGACGGTCGGGCGGAACAATGAGCAGTTCTTC
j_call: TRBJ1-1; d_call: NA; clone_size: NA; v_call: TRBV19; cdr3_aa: CASSRGDDRRTEAFF; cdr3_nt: TGTGCCAGTAGTAGAGGGGACGATCGTCGCACTGAAGCTTTCTTT
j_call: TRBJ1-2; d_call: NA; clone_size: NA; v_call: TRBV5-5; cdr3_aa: CASTDGGYGYTF; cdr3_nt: TGTGCCAGCACCGATGGGGGGTATGGCTACACCTTC